The rows below give T cell receptor beta chains drawn from one sample of a study of shared clonotypes between healthy human individuals. The data were produced by immunoSEQ multiplex PCR, yet TCRdb's version contains in-frame clones alone and is incomplete. The repertoire holds about 690,000 clones, with less than 95% as singletons. Sequencing was done on a sample of memory CD8+ T cells from PBMCs. The receptors derive from a man aged 18-30 years in good health. Some clones in this sample may be carry-over from other donors' samples. CDR3s leave out the opening cysteine and the closing phenylalanine or tryptophan. The order of the fields is J gene, V gene, CDR3 protein.

TRBJ2-5,TRBV9,ASSVGATSGRGMEETQY
TRBJ1-5,TRBV15,ATSRGTESQPQH
TRBJ2-7,TRBV7-9,ASSAQGAIFEQY
TRBJ1-1,TRBV7-9,ASSSALRNTEAF
TRBJ2-1,TRBV9,ASGREGNEQF
TRBJ2-5,TRBV2,ASSGRDRKETQY
TRBJ2-3,TRBV11-2,ASSPRGGPVGDTQY
TRBJ2-1,TRBV9,ASSVRYREGVNEQF
TRBJ2-7,TRBV27,ASSLSSRGGEQY
TRBJ1-2,TRBV28,ASSRVYTNYGYT
TRBJ2-7,TRBV7-2,ATEAGGASREDEQY
TRBJ1-2,TRBV9,ASTSGGGFYGYT
TRBJ1-3,TRBV7-8,ASSTRDYTWAGNTIY
TRBJ1-3,TRBV7-7,ASSLGDSSGNTIY
TRBJ2-7,TRBV4-2,ASSPREQTLYEQY
TRBJ2-7,TRBV30,AWSDVGAEQY
TRBJ2-7,TRBV4-3,ASSQAFSISHYEQY
TRBJ2-1,TRBV11-3,ASSLSYSYNEQF
TRBJ1-6,TRBV9,ASSPVDSPLH
TRBJ2-7,TRBV7-8,ASSFNRGMSWGEQY
TRBJ2-1,TRBV7-9,ASSFLLSGQGVDEQF
TRBJ2-1,TRBV7-3,ASSLDGSGRNEQF
TRBJ2-4,TRBV2,ASSVTIRETLAKNIQY
TRBJ1-2,TRBV5-1,ASSSYRGKDYGYT
TRBJ2-1,TRBV11-2,ASSPPGGLYNEQF
TRBJ2-1,TRBV4-2,ASSQAASGRAGNEQF
TRBJ2-7,TRBV9,ASSVGGPAYEQY
TRBJ2-2,TRBV27,ASKGSLSGRAPGELF
TRBJ1-2,TRBV9,ASRGSSGYGYT
TRBJ1-1,TRBV9,ASSVPGTEAF
TRBJ2-1,TRBV10-1,ASSDLPAAEQF
TRBJ2-2,TRBV25-1,AVGREEGTGELF
TRBJ2-1,TRBV2,ASSETSGAYNEQF
TRBJ2-5,TRBV27,ASSLSFPGVTQETQY
TRBJ2-7,TRBV21-1,ASSTRDSLEQY
TRBJ2-7,TRBV7-3,ASSRTSGSTHEQY
TRBJ1-4,TRBV25-1,ASSARQGPTFEKLF
-,TRBV28,ASRKTDFYEQY
TRBJ2-5,TRBV7-2,ASSQTGPETQY
TRBJ2-7,TRBV28,ASSFSLSGYTYEQY
TRBJ1-2,TRBV9,ASSVTAGRGDYGYT